What follows describes a single T cell receptor beta chain. An end of the junction does not agree with germline; a read error may underlie this. Per the germline V gene, CDR1 is SEHNR and CDR2 is FQNEAQ (reference sequence). CDR3 length equals 12 residues. These data come from a study of cytomegalovirus exposure and HLA in healthy donors. The PCR ran on 60 Vbeta and 13 Jbeta primers. Data came from immunoSEQ multiplex PCR; TCRdb stores just in-frame clones and leaves some out. The sample records 130,000 to 150,000 clones, around 77% being singletons. This sequence joins TRBV7-9 and TRBJ1-5; D call uncertain. The specimen was PBMCs. The receptor was isolated from a man in his thirties or forties in good health and CMV-seronegative. CDR3 nucleotides: TGTTCCAGCAGCTTTGGAGTCGCCCCCGAGCATTTT. The encoded protein is CSSSFGVAPEHF.